What follows describes a single TCR beta chain. Its antigen remains unknown. Data came from immunoSEQ multiplex PCR; TCRdb stores just in-frame clones and leaves some out. The repertoire holds about 60,000 clones, with roughly 89% as singletons. This sample stems from a study of OX40 agonist ivuxolimab in advanced cancers. Study background: Six ivuxolimab dose levels, 0.01 to 10 mg/kg, were given intravenously every 2 weeks. A partial response was reached by three patients: one with hepatocellular carcinoma and two with cutaneous melanoma.

Regarding the study as a whole: On average, CD8+ T cells showed a greater number of expanded clones than CD4+.

Here the sequenced sample was CD4+ or CD8+ T cells sorted from blood, taken in a trial of the OX40 agonist ivuxolimab. The receptor's source is an adult with an advanced solid tumor such as melanoma, head and neck, liver or kidney cancer.

CDR3 sequence: CSVGGTNEKLFF. Here the CDR3 DNA reads TGCAGCGTTGGTGGAACTAATGAAAAACTGTTTTTT. This sequence joins TRBV29-1 and TRBJ1-4; no definite D call. Germline CDR1 is SQVTM and CDR2 is ANQGSEA. This CDR3 spans 12 amino acids. The V and J ends lost 4 bases and 1 base respectively, with 4 bases between them.